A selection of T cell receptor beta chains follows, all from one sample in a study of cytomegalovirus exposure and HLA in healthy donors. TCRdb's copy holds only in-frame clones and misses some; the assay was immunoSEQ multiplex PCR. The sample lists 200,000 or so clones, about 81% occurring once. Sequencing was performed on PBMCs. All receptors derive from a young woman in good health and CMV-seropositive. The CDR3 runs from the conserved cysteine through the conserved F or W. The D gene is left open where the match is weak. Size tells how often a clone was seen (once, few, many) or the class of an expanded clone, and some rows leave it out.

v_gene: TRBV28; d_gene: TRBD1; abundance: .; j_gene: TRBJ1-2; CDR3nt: TGTGCCAGCAGTTTGACAGGGCCTTATGGCTACACCTTC; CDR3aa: CASSLTGPYGYTF
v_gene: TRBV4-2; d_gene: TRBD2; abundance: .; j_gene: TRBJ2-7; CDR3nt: TGTGCCAGCAGCCAAGATATAGGACTAGCGGGGGCCTACGAGCAGTACTTC; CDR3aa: CASSQDIGLAGAYEQYF
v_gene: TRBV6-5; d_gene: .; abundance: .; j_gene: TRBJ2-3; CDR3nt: TGTGCCAGCAGTTACCAGGGTTTGGGCACAGATACGCAGTATTTT; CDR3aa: CASSYQGLGTDTQYF
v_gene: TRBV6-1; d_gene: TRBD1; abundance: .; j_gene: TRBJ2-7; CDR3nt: TGTGCCAGCAGTTCCGGGACAGGGGGCTACGAGCAGTACTTC; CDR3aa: CASSSGTGGYEQYF
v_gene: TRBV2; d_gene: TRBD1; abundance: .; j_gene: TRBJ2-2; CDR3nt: TGTGCCAGCAGTGGGGACAGGGGGTTTGGCGGGGAGCTGTTTTTT; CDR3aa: CASSGDRGFGGELFF
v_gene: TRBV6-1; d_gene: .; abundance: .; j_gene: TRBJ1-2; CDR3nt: TGTGCCAGCAGTGAAGCGGGGGGGGACTATGGCTACACCTTC; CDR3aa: CASSEAGGDYGYTF
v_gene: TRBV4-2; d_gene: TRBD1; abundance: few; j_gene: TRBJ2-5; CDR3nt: TGTGCCAGCAGCCAAGCTGGTGACAGGGGGGAGACCCAGTACTTC; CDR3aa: CASSQAGDRGETQYF
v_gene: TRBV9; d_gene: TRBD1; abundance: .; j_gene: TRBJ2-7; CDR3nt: TGTGCCAGCAGCTCAAACCGGGACAGGCAGTACGAGCAGTACTTC; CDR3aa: CASSSNRDRQYEQYF
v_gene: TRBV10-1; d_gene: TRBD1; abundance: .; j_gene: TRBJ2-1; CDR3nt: TGCGCCAGCAGTGAGTCAACAGGGGGCCTCTACAATGAGCAGTTCTTC; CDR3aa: CASSESTGGLYNEQFF
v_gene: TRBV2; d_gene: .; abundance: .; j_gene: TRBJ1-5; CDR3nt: TGTGCCAGCACTGATGGACAGCCTGATCAGCCCCAGCATTTT; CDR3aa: CASTDGQPDQPQHF
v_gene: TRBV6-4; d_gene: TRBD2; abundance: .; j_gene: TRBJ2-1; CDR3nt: TGTGCCAGCAGTGATAGCGGGGGGGCCCACTCCTACAATGGGCAGTTCTTC; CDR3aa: CASSDSGGAHSYNGQFF
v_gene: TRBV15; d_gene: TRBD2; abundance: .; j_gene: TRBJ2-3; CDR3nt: TGTGCCACCAGTCCGACGCGGGGGGGTGGCACAGATACGCAGTATTTT; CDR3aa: CATSPTRGGGTDTQYF
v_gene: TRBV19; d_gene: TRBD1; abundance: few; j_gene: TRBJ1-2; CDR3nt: TGTGCCAGGAACGGGACAGGGGGCGATGTGAACTATGGCTACACCTTC; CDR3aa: CARNGTGGDVNYGYTF
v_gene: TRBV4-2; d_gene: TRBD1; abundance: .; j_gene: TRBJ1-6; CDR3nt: TGTGCCAGCAGCCCCCCGCGGGACAGGGGCCCCTATTCACCCCTCCACTTT; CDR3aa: CASSPPRDRGPYSPLHF
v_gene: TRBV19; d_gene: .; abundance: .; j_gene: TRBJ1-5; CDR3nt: TGTGCCAGTAGTTCTAATCAGCCCCAGCATTTT; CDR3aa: CASSSNQPQHF
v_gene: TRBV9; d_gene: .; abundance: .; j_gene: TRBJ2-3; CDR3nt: TGTGCCAGCAGCGTAGCAGGGCGCACAGATACGCAGTATTTT; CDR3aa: CASSVAGRTDTQYF
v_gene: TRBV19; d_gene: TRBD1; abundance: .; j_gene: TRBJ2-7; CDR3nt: TGTGCCAGTAGTATCACGGGACAGGGGTTTCGCGAGCAGTACTTC; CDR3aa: CASSITGQGFREQYF
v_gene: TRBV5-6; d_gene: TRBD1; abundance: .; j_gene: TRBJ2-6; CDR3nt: TGTGCCAGCAGCTGGGGGACAGCTGGGGCCAACGTCCTGACTTTC; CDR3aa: CASSWGTAGANVLTF
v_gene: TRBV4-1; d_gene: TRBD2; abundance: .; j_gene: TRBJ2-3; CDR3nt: TGCGCCAGCAGCCCTCGTGTTCCGGGGGGGCATGAAGATACGCAGTATTTT; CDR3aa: CASSPRVPGGHEDTQYF
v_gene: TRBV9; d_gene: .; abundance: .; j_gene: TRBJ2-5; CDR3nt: TGTGCCAGCAGCGTAGACGGCGGAGGCGGGTTACAAGAGACCCAGTACTTC; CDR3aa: CASSVDGGGGLQETQYF
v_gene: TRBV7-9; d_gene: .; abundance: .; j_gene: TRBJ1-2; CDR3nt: TGTGCCAGCAGCTTATTAGGGGCGCGTAACTATGGCTACACCTTC; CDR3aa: CASSLLGARNYGYTF
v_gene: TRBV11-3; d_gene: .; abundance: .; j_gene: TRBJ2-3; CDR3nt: TGTGCCAGCAGCTTAGGGAGGGGAGGCACAGATACGCAGTATTTT; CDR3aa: CASSLGRGGTDTQYF
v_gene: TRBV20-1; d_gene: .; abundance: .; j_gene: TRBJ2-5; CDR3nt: TGCAGTGCTCCAGACCAAGAGACCCAGTACTTC; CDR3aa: CSAPDQETQYF
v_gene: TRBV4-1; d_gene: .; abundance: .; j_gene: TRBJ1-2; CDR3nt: TGCGCCAGCAGCCAAGATCCAGCAGGGTACGGCTATGGCTACACCTTC; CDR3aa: CASSQDPAGYGYGYTF
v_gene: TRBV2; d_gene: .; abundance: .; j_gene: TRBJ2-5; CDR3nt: TGTGCCAGCGGGTGGGGGGGCGACCAAGAGACCCAGTACTTC; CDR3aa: CASGWGGDQETQYF
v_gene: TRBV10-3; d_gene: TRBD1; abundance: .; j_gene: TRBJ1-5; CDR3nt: TGTGCCATCAGTGACCCAGGGGGTAGCAATCAGCCCCAGCATTTT; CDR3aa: CAISDPGGSNQPQHF
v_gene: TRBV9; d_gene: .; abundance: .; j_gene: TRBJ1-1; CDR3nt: TGTGCCAGCAGCCCCCCGGGGGGGGCTCACACTGAAGCTTTCTTT; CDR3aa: CASSPPGGAHTEAFF
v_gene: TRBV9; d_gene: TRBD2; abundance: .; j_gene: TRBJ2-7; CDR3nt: TGTGCCAGCAGCCCGCGGGGGGCCCCCTACGAGCAGTACTTC; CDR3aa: CASSPRGAPYEQYF
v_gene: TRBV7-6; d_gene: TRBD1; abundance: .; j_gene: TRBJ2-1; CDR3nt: TGTGCCAGCAGCTTAGACAGGAGACAGGGCCCAAACAATGAGCAGTTCTTC; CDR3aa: CASSLDRRQGPNNEQFF
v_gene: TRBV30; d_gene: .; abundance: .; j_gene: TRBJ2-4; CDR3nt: TGTGCCTGGAGTGGGGGGAGGAACATTCAGTACTTC; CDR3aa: CAWSGGRNIQYF
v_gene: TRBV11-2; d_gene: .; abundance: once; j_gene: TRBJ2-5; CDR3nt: TGTGCCAGCAGCTTACTTCAGGGGTTAGAGACCCAGTACTTC; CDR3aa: CASSLLQGLETQYF
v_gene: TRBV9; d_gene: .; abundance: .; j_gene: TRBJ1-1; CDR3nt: TGTGCCAGCAGCGTAGCTATGAACACTGAAGCTTTCTTT; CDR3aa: CASSVAMNTEAFF
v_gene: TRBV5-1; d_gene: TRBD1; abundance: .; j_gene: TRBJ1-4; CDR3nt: TGCGCCAGCAGAAACCAGGGGGCTTGGGAAAAACTGTTTTTT; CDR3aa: CASRNQGAWEKLFF
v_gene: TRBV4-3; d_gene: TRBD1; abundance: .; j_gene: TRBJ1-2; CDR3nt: TGCGCCAGCAGCGGAAAGACAGGGGGCGGCTATGGCTACACCTTC; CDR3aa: CASSGKTGGGYGYTF
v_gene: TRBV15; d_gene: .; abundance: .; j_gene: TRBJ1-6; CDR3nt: TGTGCCACCAGCTACGGAGGAAATTCACCCCTCCACTTT; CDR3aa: CATSYGGNSPLHF
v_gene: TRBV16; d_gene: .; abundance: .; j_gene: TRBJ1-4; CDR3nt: TGTGCCAGCAGCCAAGGGGGGACTAATGAAAAACTGTTTTTT; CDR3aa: CASSQGGTNEKLFF
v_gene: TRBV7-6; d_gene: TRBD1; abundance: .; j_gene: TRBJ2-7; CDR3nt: TGTGCCAGCAGCTCTGGTCGGACAGGCGAGCAGTACTTC; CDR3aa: CASSSGRTGEQYF
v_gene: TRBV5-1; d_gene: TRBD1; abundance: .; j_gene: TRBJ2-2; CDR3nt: TGCGCCAGCCGGACAGGGGGCGGTTTTGTTCCCGGGGAGCTGTTTTTT; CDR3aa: CASRTGGGFVPGELFF
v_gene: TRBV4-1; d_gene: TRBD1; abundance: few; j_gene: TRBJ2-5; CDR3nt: TGCGCCAGCCGATCAAACAGGGGAAAAGAGACCCAGTACTTC; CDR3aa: CASRSNRGKETQYF
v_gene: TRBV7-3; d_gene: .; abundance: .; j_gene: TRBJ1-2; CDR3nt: TGTGCCAGCAGCCCACAACCGGGATTTTATGGCTACACCTTC; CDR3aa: CASSPQPGFYGYTF
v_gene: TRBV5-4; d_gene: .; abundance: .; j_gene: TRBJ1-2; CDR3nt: TGTGCCAGCAGCTCCACTAACTATGGCTACACCTTC; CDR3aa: CASSSTNYGYTF
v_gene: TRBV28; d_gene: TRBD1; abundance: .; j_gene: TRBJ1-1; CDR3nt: TGTGCCAGCAGCTACAGGGGAACGCACTTAGCTTTCTTT; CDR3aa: CASSYRGTHLAFF
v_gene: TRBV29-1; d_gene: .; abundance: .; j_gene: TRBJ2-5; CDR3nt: TGCAGCGTTGTAGAACTAGGCGAGACCCAGTACTTC; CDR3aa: CSVVELGETQYF
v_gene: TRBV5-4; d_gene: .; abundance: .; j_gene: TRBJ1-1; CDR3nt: TGTGCCAGCAGCTGGGCCGTGAACACTGAAGCTTTCTTT; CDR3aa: CASSWAVNTEAFF
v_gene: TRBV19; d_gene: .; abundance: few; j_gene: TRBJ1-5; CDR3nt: TGTGCCAGTACGCCCTCAGGGCATCAGCCCCAGCATTTT; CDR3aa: CASTPSGHQPQHF